This TCR beta chain was recovered during a study of shared clonotypes between healthy human individuals. Overall study results and limits: It was only blood that was sampled, and tissue repertoires likely differ.

Turning to this clone: No antigen is known for it.

After removal of 0 bases from V and 9 bases from J, the junction contained 10 bases not matched to a gene. CDR3 length: 16 residues. Germline V lookup: CDR1 MNHEY, CDR2 SMNVEV (reference sequence). Genomic DNA for unsorted samples, which was extracted with the QIAamp DNA Blood Mini kit, came from around 93 million PBMCs. Generated by immunoSEQ multiplex PCR, the TCRdb table keeps only in-frame clones and is missing some. This table holds approximately 500,000 clones, about 78% found once. The sequenced sample was PBMCs. This chain uses TRBV27 with TRBJ2-1; 8 bases align to TRBD2. The TCR sequence derives from a woman between 40 and 55 years old in good health. Some clones in this sample may be carry-over from other donors' samples. The chain's CDR3 is CASSLSSGTRSVEQFF. In nucleotides, the CDR3 is TGTGCCAGCAGTTTATCCTCCGGGACTAGATCGGTTGAGCAGTTCTTC.